Below, one T cell receptor (beta chain) is given with its context. The antigen is undetermined. Amplifying from RNA transcripts, the study obtained TCR beta CDR3 regions. HTBI primers primed a first-round RT-PCR, and a second-round multiplex PCR followed. Each CDR3 protein gets one entry after TCRdb re-called the multiplex PCR reads with MiXCR. The sample has roughly 500,000 distinct CDR3 sequences; over 13% are singletons. Germline V gene sequence: CDR1 KGHDR, CDR2 SFDVKD. This CDR3 has 20 amino acids. V dropped 1 base and J dropped 0; count of bases not matched to a gene: 13. With a duration under 3 months, ophthalmopathy in the donors showed moderate-to-severe activity, CAS ≥3 and NOSPECS ≥4. PBMCs originated in roughly 11 ml of fresh peripheral blood. The entry originates in a study of Graves' ophthalmopathy and Graves' hyperthyroidism. Study information: Peripheral blood (taken before any treatment) was collected at initial diagnosis. Whole-study findings and limits: In blood appeared most of the expanded thyroid clonotypes whose frequency exceeded 0.001.

The receptor comes from a woman aged 25 to 45 with Graves' ophthalmopathy. The sequencing input was blood. The chain joins TRBV24-1 to TRBJ1-1; 10 bases map to TRBD1. The CDR3 loop is CATSDFDPGQGTLMNTEAFF. Here the CDR3 DNA reads TGTGCCACCAGTGATTTCGACCCGGGACAGGGGACGTTAATGAACACTGAAGCTTTCTTT.